Sequencing of this T cell receptor beta chain was carried out in a study of T-cell reconstitution after alpha-beta-depleted transplantation in children. Unique molecular identifiers were incorporated during preparation of the TCRbeta library. Using its own MiXCR run on the PCR reads, TCRdb lists one record per CDR3 protein. The data hold approximately 520,000 distinct CDR3 sequences, with about 33% observed a single time. V lost 4 bases and J lost 2; bases outside the gene matches: 5. This CDR3 has 16 amino acids. Per the germline V gene, CDR1 is MNHEY and CDR2 is SVGAGI. This clonotype was seen a handful of times.

Sequencing used PBMCs from the stem cell graft donor, obtained from the stem cell graft. This rearrangement joins TRBV6-5 to TRBJ2-1; TRBD2 aligns across 10 bases. The origin of this receptor is a human donor who donated a stem cell graft to a child with aplastic anemia. CDR3 coding DNA: TGTGCCAGCAGTTTCGGGACTAGCGACCCCTACAATGAGCAGTTCTTC. Translated, it gives CASSFGTSDPYNEQFF.